The next 17 T cell receptor beta chains were all read from a single sample in a study of T cell responses to AZD1222 COVID-19 vaccine (dated by TCRdb to the early 2020s). Library preparation was by the immunoSEQ multiplex PCR assay. TCRdb's version of the immuneACCESS table is confined to in-frame rearrangements and falls short of the full clone set. An unresolved V gene accounts for under half of the shortfall where checked; the remainder is of unknown origin. For this sample there are about 150,000 clones; approximately 88% appear just once. Under 3.5% of the sample lies in the top ten. The time point tag for this specimen amounts to: baseline before first vaccination. The meaning of the sample's treatment or condition label: meningococcal conjugate vaccine given as trial control. This sample comprised peripheral blood, obtained on day 0 of MenACWY control vaccination. Receptors originate from an adult in good health.

This clone showed up just a few times. The chain carries TRBV7-2 and TRBJ2-7; D gene uncertain. Germline assignment: CDR1 SGHTA and CDR2 FQGNSA. The CDR3 runs 15 residues. The germline V and J ends were trimmed by 3 bases and 5 bases, with 17 bases remaining between them. This CDR3 reads CASSFKGQDHHEQYF. The DNA for the CDR3 is TGTGCCAGCAGCTTTAAGGGTCAAGATCACCACGAGCAGTACTTC.

The gene calls are TRBV7-9 and TRBJ2-5, with 9 bases identical to TRBD1. CDR1 and CDR2 (germline): SEHNR, FQNEAQ (reference sequence). This CDR3 is 15 amino acids long. J lost 4 bases, V lost 3 bases, and 6 bases had no gene match. CDR3 sequence reads: CASSFLDRGGETQYF. In DNA form, the CDR3 reads TGTGCCAGCAGCTTTTTGGACAGGGGCGGAGAGACCCAGTACTTC. Looking up the rest from reference TRBV7-9 and TRBJ2-5 gives the full variable domain: DTGVSQNPRHKITKRGQNVTFRCDPISEHNRLYWYRQTLGQGPEFLTYFQNEAQLEKSRLLSDRFSAERPKGSFSTLEIQRTEQGDSAMYLCASSFLDRGGETQYFGPGTRLLVL.

The chain carries TRBV5-1 and TRBJ2-5; tentative D call: TRBD1 (5 bases). Looked up from germline, CDR1 is SGHRS and CDR2 is YFSETQ. V was shortened by 0 bases and J by 3 bases, with 6 bases between the two germline ends. CDR3 length: 13 residues. CDR3 protein: CASSLVTEETQYF. The CDR3 DNA sequence: TGCGCCAGCAGCTTGGTGACAGAAGAGACCCAGTACTTC.

This clone was recorded only once. Here the CDR3 reads CASSAGTSHNEQFF. The CDR3 coding sequence is TGTGCCAGCAGCGCCGGGACTAGCCACAATGAGCAGTTCTTC. This chain uses TRBV7-8 with TRBJ2-1, with TRBD2 matching 9 bases. This CDR3 region has 14 residues. V trimming: 5 bases; J trimming: 5 bases; junction bases outside the gene matches: 4. Germline V gene data show CDR1 as SGHVS and CDR2 as FQNEAQ.

The genes are TRBV3-1 (or the pseudogene TRBV3-2) and TRBJ2-6; D is possibly TRBD1 (5 bases). The CDR3 totals 14 residues. Trimming cost V 5 bases and J 2 bases, with 7 bases left between them. Germline CDR1 is LGHDT and CDR2 is YNNKEL (reference sequence). The DNA for the CDR3 is TGTGCCAGCAGCGTAGGGGCTGGGGCCAACGTCCTGACTTTC. Amino acids: CASSVGAGANVLTF.

The chain combines TRBV19 with TRBJ1-6; D is ambiguous. CDR1 is LNHDA and CDR2 is SQIVND in the germline V gene (reference sequence). The length of the CDR3 is 13 residues. The ends were cut back, 3 bases at V and 8 bases at J, with 8 bases in the middle. The chain's CDR3 is CASSMILDSPLHF. CDR3 bases: TGTGCCAGTAGTATGATCCTGGATTCACCCCTCCACTTT.

This clone occurred a few times. V usage is TRBV29-1 and J usage is TRBJ1-2, with D perhaps matching TRBD1 (6 bases). Per germline, CDR1 SQVTM and CDR2 ANQGSEA. V was trimmed by 6 bases and J by 5 bases, leaving 13 bases between them. CDR3 length: 12 amino acids. The chain's CDR3 is CSVTGTEYGYTF. The CDR3 DNA sequence: TGCAGCGTCACAGGGACGGAGTATGGCTACACCTTC. Together with reference TRBV29-1 and TRBJ1-2, the CDR3 gives the full variable domain: SAVISQKPSRDICQRGTSLTIQCQVDSQVTMMFWYRQQPGQSLTLIATANQGSEATYESGFVIDKFPISRPNLTFSTLTVSNMSPEDSSIYLCSVTGTEYGYTFGSGTRLTVV.

This clone has only one observation. The chain has TRBV2 and TRBJ1-2, with a tentative D call TRBD1 (6 bases). The CDR3 contains 12 residues. Germline lookup yields CDR1 SNHLY and CDR2 FYNNEI. The V gene lost 4 bases and the J gene lost 4 bases, with 7 bases spanning the gap. This CDR3 reads CASSARGYGYTF. CDR3 in DNA: TGTGCCAGCAGTGCCAGGGGCTATGGCTACACCTTC.

V is TRBV18 and J is TRBJ2-7; TRBD1 matches 7 bases. The CDR3 has 16 amino acids. The germline V gene encodes CDR1 KGHSH and CDR2 LQKENI. The trim removed 6 bases at V and 3 bases at J, leaving 14 bases unmatched. CDR3 amino acids: CASSQAGTATFYEQYF. Here the CDR3 DNA reads TGTGCCAGCTCCCAGGCTGGGACAGCTACTTTCTACGAGCAGTACTTC.

The CDR3 coding sequence is TGCGCCAGCAGCTTAGAAGGACCTCCCCGTCCAGAGACCCAGTACTTC. Its protein product is CASSLEGPPRPETQYF. The rearrangement links TRBV5-1 to TRBJ2-5; D not certain. Trimming cost V 2 bases and J 4 bases, with 18 bases left between them. This CDR3 is built from 16 residues. Germline loops: CDR1 SGHRS, CDR2 YFSETQ.

This clone has more than one count but fewer than ten. DNA for the CDR3: TGCGCCAGCAGCTTGGAGCAGCGGCCTAGCGGGGGGAATGAGCAGTTCTTC. This codes for CASSLEQRPSGGNEQFF. This chain uses TRBV5-1 with TRBJ2-1; TRBD2 agrees at 11 bases. With 0 bases clipped from V and 7 bases from J, the junction kept 9 bases outside the gene matches. Germline V gene data show CDR1 as SGHRS and CDR2 as YFSETQ. This CDR3 is 17 amino acids long.

The V and J genes are TRBV7-9 and TRBJ1-1; D might be TRBD1 (5 bases). Germline CDR1 SEHNR, CDR2 FQNEAQ (reference sequence). Trimming took 5 bases from V and 2 from J, leaving 15 bases between them. The CDR3 consists of 15 residues. This CDR3 is CASSLGKGYNTEAFF. CDR3 DNA sequence: TGTGCCAGCAGCCTCGGAAAGGGGTATAACACTGAAGCTTTCTTT.

The rearrangement links TRBV11-3 to TRBJ2-1; 11 nucleotides align to TRBD2. The CDR3 sequence is 15 residues long. The germline CDR1 and CDR2 sequences are SGHNT and YENEEA. V lost 5 bases and J lost 15; bases outside the gene matches: 15. The CDR3 region has the DNA TGTGCCAGCAGCCCCCGAAATAGCGGGAGGGCCCCCCCGTTCTTC. Translation: CASSPRNSGRAPPFF. Looking up the rest from reference TRBV11-3 and TRBJ2-1 gives the full variable domain: EAGVVQSPRYKIIEKKQPVAFWCNPISGHNTLYWYLQNLGQGPELLIRYENEEAVDDSQLPKDRFSAERLKGVDSTLKIQPAELGDSAVYLCASSPRNSGRAPPFFGPGTRLTVL.

The gene calls are TRBV11-2 and TRBJ2-2; D ambiguous. Trimming left V 1 base short and J 2 bases short, with 5 bases between. Germline values: CDR1 SGHAT, CDR2 FQNNGV. This CDR3 contains 14 residues. The CDR3 nucleotides are TGTGCCAGCAGCTTAGTACCAAACACCGGGGAGCTGTTTTTT. Translating it yields CASSLVPNTGELFF.

This sequence joins TRBV28 and TRBJ1-2, with 12 bases aligning to TRBD1. CDR1 is MDHEN and CDR2 is SYDVKM in the germline V gene. The CDR3 is made up of 15 amino acids. The V and J ends lost 4 bases and 5 bases, in that order; junction bases with no gene match: 5. The CDR3 sequence: CASSSGTGGGYGYTF. The CDR3 DNA sequence: TGTGCCAGCAGTTCGGGGACAGGGGGCGGGTATGGCTACACCTTC.

The chain is built from TRBV5-1 and TRBJ2-1; D remains ambiguous. The V end was cut by 0 bases, the J end by 2 bases, with 6 bases between. CDR1 and CDR2 (germline): SGHRS, YFSETQ. The CDR3 contains 14 residues. CDR3 region: CASSLGPAYNEQFF. CDR3 sequence (DNA): TGCGCCAGCAGCTTGGGTCCGGCCTACAATGAGCAGTTCTTC.

The rearrangement links TRBV3-1 (or the pseudogene TRBV3-2) to TRBJ2-5, with D possibly TRBD1 on 5 matching bases. Germline V gene sequence: CDR1 LGHDT, CDR2 YNNKEL (reference sequence). The V end lost 3 bases, the J end lost 4 bases, and 15 bases lay between the germline ends. The CDR3 runs to 15 residues. Here the CDR3 reads CASSHRSGIGETQYF. CDR3 bases: TGTGCCAGCAGCCATCGATCAGGGATTGGAGAGACCCAGTACTTC.